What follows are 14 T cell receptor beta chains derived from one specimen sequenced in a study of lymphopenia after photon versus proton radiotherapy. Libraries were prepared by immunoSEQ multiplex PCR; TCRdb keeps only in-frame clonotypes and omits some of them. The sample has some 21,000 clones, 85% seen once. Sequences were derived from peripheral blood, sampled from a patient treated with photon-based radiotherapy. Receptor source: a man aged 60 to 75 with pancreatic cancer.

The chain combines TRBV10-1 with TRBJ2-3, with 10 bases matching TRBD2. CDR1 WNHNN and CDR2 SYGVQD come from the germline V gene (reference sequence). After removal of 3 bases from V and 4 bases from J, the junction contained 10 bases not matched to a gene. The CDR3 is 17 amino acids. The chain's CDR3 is CASSDMVLAGVPDTQYF. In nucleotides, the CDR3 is TGCGCCAGCAGTGATATGGTTCTAGCGGGGGTACCAGATACGCAGTATTTT.

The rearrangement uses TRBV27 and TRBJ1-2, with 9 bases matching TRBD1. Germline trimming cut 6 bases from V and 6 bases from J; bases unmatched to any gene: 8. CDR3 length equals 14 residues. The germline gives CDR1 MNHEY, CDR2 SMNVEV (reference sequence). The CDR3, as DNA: TGTGCCAGCAGCACAATTACAGGGGGCAATGGCTACACCTTC. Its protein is CASSTITGGNGYTF.

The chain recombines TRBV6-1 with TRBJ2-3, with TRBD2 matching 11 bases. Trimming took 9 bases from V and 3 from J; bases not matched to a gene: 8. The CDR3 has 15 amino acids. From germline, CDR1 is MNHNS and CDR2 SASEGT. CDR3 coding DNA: TGTGCCAGTGTGACTAGCGGGGTGTGGACAGATACGCAGTATTTT. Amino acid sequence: CASVTSGVWTDTQYF.

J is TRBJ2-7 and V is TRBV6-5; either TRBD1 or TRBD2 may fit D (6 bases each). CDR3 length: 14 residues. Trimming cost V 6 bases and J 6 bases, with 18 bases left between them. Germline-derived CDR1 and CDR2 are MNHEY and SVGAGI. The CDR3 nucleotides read TGTGCCAGCAGATGGGACCGCGAGGGGGGCGAGCAGTACTTC. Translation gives CASRWDREGGEQYF.

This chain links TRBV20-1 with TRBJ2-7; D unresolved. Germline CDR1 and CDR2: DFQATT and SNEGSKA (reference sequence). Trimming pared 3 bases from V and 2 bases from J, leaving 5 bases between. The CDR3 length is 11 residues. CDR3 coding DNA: TGCAGTGCTAGCAGGCCCTACGAGCAGTACTTC. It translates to CSASRPYEQYF.

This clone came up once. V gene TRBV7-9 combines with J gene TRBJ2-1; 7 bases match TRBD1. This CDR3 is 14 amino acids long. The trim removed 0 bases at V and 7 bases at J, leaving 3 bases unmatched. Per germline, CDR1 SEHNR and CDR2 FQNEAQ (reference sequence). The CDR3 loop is CASSLATGFNEQFF. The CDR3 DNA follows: TGTGCCAGCAGCTTAGCGACAGGGTTTAATGAGCAGTTCTTC.

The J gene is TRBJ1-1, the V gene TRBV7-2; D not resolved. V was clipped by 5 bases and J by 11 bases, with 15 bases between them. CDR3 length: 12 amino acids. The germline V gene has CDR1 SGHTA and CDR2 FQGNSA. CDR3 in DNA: TGTGCCAGCAGCCCCCCGGGTTGGGAGGCTTTCTTT. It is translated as CASSPPGWEAFF.

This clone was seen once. The CDR3 loop is CASSLGPSGPYNEQFF. The DNA for the CDR3 is TGTGCCAGCAGCTTAGGGCCAAGCGGTCCTTACAATGAGCAGTTCTTC. The chain uses TRBV7-2 and TRBJ2-1; a weak D match, TRBD2 (5 bases). V was trimmed by 1 base and J by 4 bases, leaving 14 bases between them. Germline V CDR1 and CDR2: SGHTA, FQGNSA. The length of the CDR3 is 16 residues. Filled out from reference TRBV7-2 and TRBJ2-1, the complete variable domain reads GAGVSQSPSNKVTEKGKDVELRCDPISGHTALYWYRQSLGQGLEFLIYFQGNSAPDKSGLPSDRFSAERTGGSVSTLTIQRTQQEDSAVYLCASSLGPSGPYNEQFFGPGTRLTVL.

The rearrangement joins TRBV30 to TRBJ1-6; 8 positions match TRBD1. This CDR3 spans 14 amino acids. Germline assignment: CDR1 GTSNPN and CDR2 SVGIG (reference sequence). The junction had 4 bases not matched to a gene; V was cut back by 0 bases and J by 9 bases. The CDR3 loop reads CAWSVGQGISPLHF. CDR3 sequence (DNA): TGTGCCTGGAGTGTCGGACAGGGTATTTCACCCCTCCACTTT.

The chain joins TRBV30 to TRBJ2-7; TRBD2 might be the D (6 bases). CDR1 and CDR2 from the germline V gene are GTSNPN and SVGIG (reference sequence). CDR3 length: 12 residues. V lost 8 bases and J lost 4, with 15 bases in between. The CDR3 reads CAADRGTYEQYF. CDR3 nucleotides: TGTGCCGCAGACCGGGGGACTTACGAGCAGTACTTC.

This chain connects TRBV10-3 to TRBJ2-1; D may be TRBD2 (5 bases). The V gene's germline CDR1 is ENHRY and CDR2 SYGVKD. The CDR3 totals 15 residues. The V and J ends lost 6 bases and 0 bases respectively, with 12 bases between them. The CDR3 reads CAIRAGLPSYNEQFF. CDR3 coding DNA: TGTGCCATCAGGGCGGGCCTCCCCTCCTACAATGAGCAGTTCTTC.

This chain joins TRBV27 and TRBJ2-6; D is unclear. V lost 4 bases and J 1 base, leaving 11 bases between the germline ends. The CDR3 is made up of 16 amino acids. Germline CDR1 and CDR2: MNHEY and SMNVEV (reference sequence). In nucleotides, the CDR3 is TGTGCCAGCAGTTCCGGGTACCATTCTGGGGCCAACGTCCTGACTTTC. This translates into CASSSGYHSGANVLTF. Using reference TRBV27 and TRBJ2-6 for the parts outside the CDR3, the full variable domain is EAQVTQNPRYLITVTGKKLTVTCSQNMNHEYMSWYRQDPGLGLRQIYYSMNVEVTDKGDVPEGYKVSRKEKRNFPLILESPSPNQTSLYFCASSSGYHSGANVLTFGAGSRLTVL.

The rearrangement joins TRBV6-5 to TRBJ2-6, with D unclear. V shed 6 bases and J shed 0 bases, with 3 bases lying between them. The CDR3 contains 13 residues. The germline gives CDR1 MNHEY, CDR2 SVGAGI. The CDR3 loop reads CASRGSGANVLTF. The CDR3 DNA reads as TGTGCCAGCAGAGGCTCTGGGGCCAACGTCCTGACTTTC.

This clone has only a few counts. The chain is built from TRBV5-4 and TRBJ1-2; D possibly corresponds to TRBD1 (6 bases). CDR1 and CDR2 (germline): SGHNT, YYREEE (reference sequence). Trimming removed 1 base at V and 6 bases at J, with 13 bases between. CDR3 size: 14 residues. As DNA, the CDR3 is TGTGCCAGCAGCTTGCCGTACAGGGTGGATGGCTACACCTTC. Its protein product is CASSLPYRVDGYTF.